A single sample is the source of the 6 T cell receptor beta chains below, sequenced in a study of blood T cells in healthy people across ages. Together with a sample-barcoded 5' primer, a J-beta primer mix was included in a second PCR lasting about 6 to 11 cycles. From the 5' RACE reads, TCRdb called clonotypes with MiXCR, one entry per CDR3 protein. The repertoire has 600,000 to 650,000 distinct CDR3 sequences, roughly 58% of them found once; the top ten carry approximately 40%. Sequenced input: blood. These receptor sequences come from a man in his fifties or sixties in good health.

V and J are TRBV20-1 and TRBJ1-2; possible D gene TRBD1, 6 bases. Between the trimmed V and J ends, which lost 6 bases and 2 bases, there was a span of 16 bases. The length of the CDR3 is 14 residues. The germline gives CDR1 DFQATT, CDR2 SNEGSKA (reference sequence). CDR3 loop: CSADNRASNYGYTF. The CDR3 DNA reads TGCAGTGCGGACAACAGGGCCTCCAACTATGGCTACACCTTC.

Many counts were recorded for this clonotype. The V call is TRBV3-1, the J call TRBJ2-7; no definite D call. The germline V gene encodes CDR1 LGHDT and CDR2 YNNKEL (reference sequence). CDR3 size: 12 residues. The V and J ends lost 1 base and 2 bases respectively, with 3 bases between them. The CDR3 DNA sequence: TGTGCCAGCAGCCAAGTCCCCTACGAGCAGTACTTC. This codes for CASSQVPYEQYF.

The V gene is TRBV7-9, the J gene TRBJ1-1, with 8 bases that match TRBD1. CDR1 is SEHNR and CDR2 is FQNEAQ in the germline V gene (reference sequence). Trimming cost V 1 base and J 10 bases; bases outside gene matches: 5. The CDR3 sequence is 13 residues long. CDR3 nucleotide sequence: TGTGCCAGCAGCTTAGTTAACAGGGGGAGAGCTTTCTTT. Encoded protein: CASSLVNRGRAFF.

This clonotype came up many times. The CDR3 DNA reads TGCAGCGTTGGGGGGGTAAAGCAGTACTTC. Translated: CSVGGVKQYF. V usage is TRBV29-1 and J usage is TRBJ2-7, with D perhaps TRBD2 (6 bases). The CDR3 is 10 residues long. Germline values: CDR1 SQVTM, CDR2 ANQGSEA. The ends were cut back, 4 bases at V and 8 bases at J, with 9 bases in the middle.

This clonotype has only a few counts. The V gene is TRBV4-1, the J gene TRBJ1-6; 10 bases map to TRBD1. The germline gives CDR1 MGHRA, CDR2 YSYEKL. This CDR3 has 16 residues. With V trimmed by 1 base and J by 7 bases, 4 bases remained unmatched. The chain's CDR3 is CASSQGQGAQNSPLHF. For the CDR3, the DNA is TGCGCCAGCAGCCAAGGACAGGGGGCGCAGAATTCACCCCTCCACTTT.

This clonotype was seen more than once but under ten times. The CDR3 here is CASRRDSPIYEQYF. The CDR3 DNA is TGCGCCAGCAGACGGGACTCCCCGATTTACGAGCAGTACTTC. The V gene is TRBV5-1, the J gene TRBJ2-7, with D perhaps TRBD2 (6 bases). V lost 5 bases and J lost 4, with 16 bases in between. CDR3 length equals 14 residues. Germline V lookup: CDR1 SGHRS, CDR2 YFSETQ.